This is a list of T cell receptor beta chains from one sample in a study of blood T cell repertoires in COVID-19. Clones were read by immunoSEQ multiplex PCR, and TCRdb kept only the in-frame ones, dropping some. The sample contains around 100,000 clones, roughly 92% of which appear only once. Specimen: peripheral blood. These receptor sequences come from an older man with acute or convalescent COVID-19. The CDR3 runs from the conserved cysteine through the conserved F or W. D genes are given only for firm matches. Expanded clones get a size class; other rows say once, few or many, or leave the size out.

.,TRBJ2-7,16,few,TRBV21-1,CASSNRDRERYYEQYF,TGTGCCAGCAGCAACCGGGACAGGGAGAGGTACTACGAGCAGTACTTC
.,TRBJ1-5,13,.,TRBV7-2,CASSVQGYQPQHF,TGTGCCAGCAGCGTACAGGGATATCAGCCCCAGCATTTT
TRBD1,TRBJ1-1,13,.,TRBV30,CAWSATGDTEAFF,TGTGCCTGGAGTGCCACAGGGGACACTGAAGCTTTCTTT
TRBD1,TRBJ2-7,15,.,TRBV19,CASSIDGTGSYEQYF,TGTGCCAGTAGTATAGACGGGACAGGGTCCTACGAGCAGTACTTC
.,TRBJ1-1,14,.,TRBV2,CASSVDRMNTEAFF,TGTGCCAGCAGTGTTGACAGGATGAACACTGAAGCTTTCTTT
TRBD1,TRBJ1-1,11,.,TRBV6-6,CASRQGISAFF,TGTGCCAGCCGACAGGGAATCTCGGCTTTCTTT
TRBD2,TRBJ2-1,15,.,TRBV19,CASSLGTSGPNEQFF,TGTGCCAGTAGTCTCGGGACTAGCGGCCCCAATGAGCAGTTCTTC
.,TRBJ1-4,13,.,TRBV5-1,CASSLEGEEKLFF,TGCGCCAGCAGCTTAGAGGGGGAAGAAAAACTGTTTTTT
TRBD1,TRBJ1-4,15,.,TRBV6-6,CASSKTGAGNEKLFF,TGTGCCAGCAGTAAGACAGGGGCAGGGAATGAAAAACTGTTTTTT
.,TRBJ2-1,14,.,TRBV24-1,CATSRNSQGHEQFF,TGTGCCACCAGCAGGAATTCACAGGGTCATGAGCAGTTCTTC
TRBD1,TRBJ2-5,17,.,TRBV5-1,CASSMYSGQGFGETQYF,TGCGCCAGCAGCATGTATTCGGGACAGGGTTTTGGAGAGACCCAGTACTTC